What follows are 12 T cell receptor beta chains derived from one specimen sequenced in a study of EBV T-cell therapy then PD-1 blockade in nasopharyngeal carcinoma. Only in-frame clones appear in the TCRdb table, and some are missing; sequencing was by immunoSEQ multiplex PCR. The repertoire holds 11,000 to 15,000 clones, with around 84% as singletons. The treatment: AdE1-LMPpoly-expanded autologous EBV-specific T-cell therapy followed by anti-PD-1 nivolumab. No antigen is known for these receptors. This specimen was CD8+ T cells from blood, taken around day 100 from a patient whose treatment included autologous EBV-specific T cells and nivolumab. These receptors were collected from a man between 40 and 49 years old with nasopharyngeal carcinoma.

This chain uses TRBV6-4 with TRBJ1-1; 9 positions match TRBD1. This CDR3 is 13 amino acids long. Trimming at V came to 6 bases and at J to 3 bases, leaving 2 bases not matched to a gene. Germline V CDR1 and CDR2: MRHNA, SNTAGT. The CDR3 protein is CASRRTGDTEAFF. CDR3 sequence (DNA): TGTGCCAGCAGAAGGACAGGGGACACTGAAGCTTTCTTT.

This chain links TRBV4-1 with TRBJ2-2, with 8 positions matching TRBD2. Germline CDR1 is MGHRA and CDR2 is YSYEKL. The V and J ends lost 4 bases and 0 bases, in that order; junction bases with no gene match: 10. The CDR3 is made up of 18 amino acids. Here the CDR3 DNA reads TGCGCCAGCAGCCCCAGGAGTAGCGGGGCCCCGAACACCGGGGAGCTGTTTTTT. As protein: CASSPRSSGAPNTGELFF.

The chain joins TRBV29-1 to TRBJ2-3; D is perhaps TRBD2 (5 bases). CDR3 length: 14 residues. Germline V CDR1 and CDR2: SQVTM, ANQGSEA. The V end lost 7 bases, the J end lost 4 bases, and 18 bases lay between the germline ends. CDR3 bases: TGCAGCGCCTGCTGCCCCGAGAGGGCAGATACGCAGTATTTT. As protein: CSACCPERADTQYF.

V and J are TRBV3-1 (or the pseudogene TRBV3-2) and TRBJ1-2; D gene unclear. The germline CDR1 and CDR2 sequences are LGHDT and YNNKEL (reference sequence). Trimming left V 0 bases short and J 5 bases short, with 10 bases between. CDR3 length equals 14 residues. The CDR3: CASSQDPVEYGYTF. The DNA of the CDR3 is TGTGCCAGCAGCCAAGATCCGGTTGAATATGGCTACACCTTC.

The V gene is TRBV5-1, the J gene TRBJ2-3, with D unclear. The V gene's germline CDR1 is SGHRS and CDR2 YFSETQ. Trimming cost V 6 bases and J 0 bases, with 8 bases left between them. The CDR3 is 13 amino acids. Here the CDR3 DNA reads TGCGCCAGCATTAAGGGAAGCACAGATACGCAGTATTTT. Residues: CASIKGSTDTQYF.

The chain uses TRBV9 and TRBJ2-3; TRBD2 matches at 10 bases. This CDR3 is built from 16 residues. Per the germline V gene, CDR1 is SGDLS and CDR2 is YYNGEE. Trimming took 1 base from V and 0 from J; bases not matched to a gene: 2. For the CDR3, the DNA is TGTGCCAGCAGCGTAAGCGGGGGGGCTAGCACAGATACGCAGTATTTT. Translation gives CASSVSGGASTDTQYF. The whole variable domain, remainder taken from reference TRBV9 and TRBJ2-3, is DSGVTQTPKHLITATGQRVTLRCSPRSGDLSVYWYQQSLDQGLQFLIQYYNGEERAKGNILERFSAQQFPDLHSELNLSSLELGDSALYFCASSVSGGASTDTQYFGPGTRLTVL.

The rearrangement joins TRBV5-1 to TRBJ1-3; D not resolved. Per germline, CDR1 SGHRS and CDR2 YFSETQ. This CDR3 is built from 12 residues. V was clipped by 2 bases and J by 4 bases, with 4 bases between them. CDR3 bases: TGCGCCAGCAGCTTTTCCGGAAACACCATATATTTT. Translating it yields CASSFSGNTIYF.

The V gene is TRBV12-5, the J gene TRBJ2-5, with D possibly being TRBD2 (6 bases). Germline V gene lookup returns CDR1 LGHNT and CDR2 FRNRAP. V lost 5 bases to trimming and J lost 5 bases, with 9 bases between them. The CDR3 is made up of 12 amino acids. CDR3: CASGRDLETQYF. CDR3 nucleotides: TGTGCTAGTGGTCGGGACTTGGAGACCCAGTACTTC.

The chain links TRBV3-1 (or the pseudogene TRBV3-2) to TRBJ1-6; TRBD1 is a possible D gene (5 bases). The germline CDR1 and CDR2 sequences are LGHDT and YNNKEL (reference sequence). The CDR3 totals 17 residues. V was pared by 0 bases and J by 7 bases, with 16 bases between. CDR3 protein: CASSQERVGATNSPLHF. CDR3 nucleotides: TGTGCCAGCAGCCAAGAAAGAGTAGGGGCGACCAATTCACCCCTCCACTTT.

The sample holds one count of this clone. The chain links TRBV5-1 to TRBJ2-1; 10 nucleotides align to TRBD1. The V and J ends lost 2 bases and 4 bases, in that order; junction bases with no gene match: 3. The germline V gene has CDR1 SGHRS and CDR2 YFSETQ. The CDR3 is 15 residues long. CDR3 sequence: CASSFRQGAYNEQFF. The DNA for the CDR3 is TGCGCCAGCAGCTTTCGACAGGGGGCGTACAATGAGCAGTTCTTC.

This chain uses TRBV9 with TRBJ2-6; 7 bases agree with TRBD1. The germline gives CDR1 SGDLS, CDR2 YYNGEE. The ends lost 0 bases at V and 3 bases at J; junction bases unmatched: 3. This CDR3 has 16 amino acids. This chain's CDR3 is CASSVEGANGANVLTF. The CDR3 region has the DNA TGTGCCAGCAGCGTAGAGGGGGCTAATGGGGCCAACGTCCTGACTTTC.

V and J are TRBV7-9 and TRBJ1-2; D is unclear. The CDR3 has 13 amino acids. Germline lookup yields CDR1 SEHNR and CDR2 FQNEAQ (reference sequence). The ends were cut back, 5 bases at V and 4 bases at J, with 11 bases in the middle. Written as DNA, the CDR3 is TGTGCCAGCAGCCGCGCGGCGGCCTATGGCTACACCTTC. Its translation: CASSRAAAYGYTF. The full variable domain, its missing parts supplied by reference TRBV7-9 and TRBJ1-2, is DTGVSQNPRHKITKRGQNVTFRCDPISEHNRLYWYRQTLGQGPEFLTYFQNEAQLEKSRLLSDRFSAERPKGSFSTLEIQRTEQGDSAMYLCASSRAAAYGYTFGSGTRLTVV.